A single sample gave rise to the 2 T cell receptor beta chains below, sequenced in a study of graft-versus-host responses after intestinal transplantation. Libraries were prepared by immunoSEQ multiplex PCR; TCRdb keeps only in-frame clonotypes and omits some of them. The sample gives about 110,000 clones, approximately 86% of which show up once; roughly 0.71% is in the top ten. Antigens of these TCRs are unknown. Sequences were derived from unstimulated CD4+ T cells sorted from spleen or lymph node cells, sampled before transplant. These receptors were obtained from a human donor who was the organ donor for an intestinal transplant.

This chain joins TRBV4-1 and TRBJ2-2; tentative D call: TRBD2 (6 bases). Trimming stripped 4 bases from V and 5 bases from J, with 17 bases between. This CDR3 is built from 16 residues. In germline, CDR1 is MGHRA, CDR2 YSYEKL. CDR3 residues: CASSPRGGDPTGELFF. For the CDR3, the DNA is TGCGCCAGCAGCCCCCGAGGAGGGGATCCGACCGGGGAGCTGTTTTTT.

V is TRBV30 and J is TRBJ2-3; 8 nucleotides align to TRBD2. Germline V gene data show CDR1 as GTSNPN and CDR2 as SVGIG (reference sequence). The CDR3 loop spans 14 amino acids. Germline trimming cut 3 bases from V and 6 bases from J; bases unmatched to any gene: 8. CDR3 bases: TGTGCCTGGAGAATTTGGGAGCGGGGGGATACGCAGTATTTT. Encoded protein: CAWRIWERGDTQYF.